This section outlines one T cell receptor beta chain sequence together with its context. Its antigen is not known. TCRdb's copy holds only in-frame clones and misses some; the assay was immunoSEQ multiplex PCR. The repertoire consists of some 120,000 clones, with roughly 86% occurring once and the leading ten covering approximately 1.5%. The CDR3 has 15 amino acids. CDR1 and CDR2 (germline): SGHTA, FQGNSA. Trimming removed 6 bases from V and 2 bases from J, with 16 bases in between. The data derive from a study of cytomegalovirus exposure and HLA in healthy donors. General study findings and limits: The study recorded more than 150 TCR beta chains that were cytomegalovirus-associated. The study found most TCR sequences rare, yet found some public TCRs in many donors.

This TCR derives from a young man in good health and CMV-seronegative. The sample consisted of PBMCs. This rearrangement joins TRBV7-2 to TRBJ1-2; D might be TRBD1 (5 bases). CDR3 in amino acids: CASRPSPAGNYGYTF. In DNA, the CDR3 is TGTGCCAGCAGGCCCTCCCCAGCAGGGAACTATGGCTACACCTTC.